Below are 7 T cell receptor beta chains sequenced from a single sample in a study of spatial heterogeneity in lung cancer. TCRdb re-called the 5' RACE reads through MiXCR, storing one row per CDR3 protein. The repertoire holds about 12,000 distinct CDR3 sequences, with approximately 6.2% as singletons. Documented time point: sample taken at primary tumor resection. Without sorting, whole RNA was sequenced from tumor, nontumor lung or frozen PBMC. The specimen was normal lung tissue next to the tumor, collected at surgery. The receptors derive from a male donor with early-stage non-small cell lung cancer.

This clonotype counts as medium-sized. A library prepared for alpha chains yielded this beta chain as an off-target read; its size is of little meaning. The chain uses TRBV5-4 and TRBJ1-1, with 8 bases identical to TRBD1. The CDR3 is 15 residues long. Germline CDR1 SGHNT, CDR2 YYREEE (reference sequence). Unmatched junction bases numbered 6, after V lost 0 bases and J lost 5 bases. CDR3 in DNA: TGTGCCAGCAGCTTGGCGCAGGGGGCAAGGACTGAAGCTTTCTTT. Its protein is CASSLAQGARTEAFF.

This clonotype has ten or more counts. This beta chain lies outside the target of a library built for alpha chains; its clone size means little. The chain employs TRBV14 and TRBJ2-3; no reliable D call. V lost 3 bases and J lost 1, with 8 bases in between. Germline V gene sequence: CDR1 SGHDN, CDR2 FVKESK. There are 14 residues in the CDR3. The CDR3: CASSQRTRTDTQYF. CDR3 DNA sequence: TGTGCCAGCAGCCAGCGAACCCGCACAGATACGCAGTATTTT.

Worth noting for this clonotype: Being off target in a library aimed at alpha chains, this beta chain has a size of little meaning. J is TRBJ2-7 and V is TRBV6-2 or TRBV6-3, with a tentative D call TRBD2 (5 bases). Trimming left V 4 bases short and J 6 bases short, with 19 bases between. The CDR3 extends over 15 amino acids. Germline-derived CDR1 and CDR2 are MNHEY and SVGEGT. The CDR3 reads CASSSPGVSVGEQYF. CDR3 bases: TGTGCCAGCAGTTCCCCCGGGGTCTCCGTCGGCGAGCAGTACTTC.

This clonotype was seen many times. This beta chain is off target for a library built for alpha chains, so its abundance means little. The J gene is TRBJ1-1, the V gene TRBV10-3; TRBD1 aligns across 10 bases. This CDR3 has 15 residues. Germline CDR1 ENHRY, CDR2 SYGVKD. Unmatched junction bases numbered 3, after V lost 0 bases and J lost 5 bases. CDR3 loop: CAISESRGQGTEAFF. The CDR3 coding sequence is TGTGCCATCAGTGAGTCCCGGGGACAGGGGACTGAAGCTTTCTTT.

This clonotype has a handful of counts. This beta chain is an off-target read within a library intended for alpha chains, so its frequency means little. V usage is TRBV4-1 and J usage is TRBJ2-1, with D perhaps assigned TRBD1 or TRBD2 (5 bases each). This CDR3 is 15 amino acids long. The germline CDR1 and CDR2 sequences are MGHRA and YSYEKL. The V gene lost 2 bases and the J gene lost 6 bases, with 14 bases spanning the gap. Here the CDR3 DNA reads TGCGCCAGCAGCCAATTACCCGGGGCGAGCAATGAGCAGTTCTTC. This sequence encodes CASSQLPGASNEQFF.

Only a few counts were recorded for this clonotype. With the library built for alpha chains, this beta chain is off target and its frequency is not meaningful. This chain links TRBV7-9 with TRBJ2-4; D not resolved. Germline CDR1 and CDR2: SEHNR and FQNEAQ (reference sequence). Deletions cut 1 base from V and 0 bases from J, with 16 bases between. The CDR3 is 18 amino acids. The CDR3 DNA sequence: TGTGCCAGCAGCTTAGAAGTCTCGACATCCCTAGCCAAAAACATTCAGTACTTC. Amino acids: CASSLEVSTSLAKNIQYF.

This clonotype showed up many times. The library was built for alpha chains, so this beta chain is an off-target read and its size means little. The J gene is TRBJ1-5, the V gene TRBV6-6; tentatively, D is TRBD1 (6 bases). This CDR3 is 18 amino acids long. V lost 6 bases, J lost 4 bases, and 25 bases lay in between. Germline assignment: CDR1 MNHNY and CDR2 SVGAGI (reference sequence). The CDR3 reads CASSGNLVTGLTNQPQHF. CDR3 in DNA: TGTGCCAGCAGCGGAAACCTCGTGACAGGTCTCACGAATCAGCCCCAGCATTTT.